The T cell receptor (beta chain) under discussion was sequenced for a study of Graves' ophthalmopathy and Graves' hyperthyroidism. Study-wide background: Stable hyperthyroidism meant no ophthalmopathy within 18 months of follow-up.

This clonotype was detected ten times or more. Its matching antigen is unknown. Hyperthyroidism patients, aged 18 to 65, were newly diagnosed, under 2 months' duration. Trimming took off 2 bases at V and 0 bases at J, with 7 bases between the two ends. The length of the CDR3 is 14 residues. The germline V gene encodes CDR1 SNHLY and CDR2 FYNNEI. Study-wide results and caveats: Among expanded thyroid clonotypes above 0.001 frequency, most also occurred in blood.

The study amplified TCR beta CDR3 regions using RNA transcripts. Amplification began with first-round RT-PCR using HTBI primers, then second-round multiplex PCR was performed. Each CDR3 protein is one row after TCRdb ran MiXCR on the multiplex PCR reads. The repertoire includes about 500,000 distinct CDR3 sequences, 35% to 40% of them detected once, and about 4.2% sits in the top ten. The sequence derives from an adult man with Graves' hyperthyroidism. V gene TRBV2 combines with J gene TRBJ1-1; no reliable D call. The sample taken for sequencing was peripheral blood or thyroid tissue (not recorded which). The DNA for the CDR3 is TGTGCCAGCAGTGAAAGGATAATGAACACTGAAGCTTTCTTT. Protein: CASSERIMNTEAFF. Full variable domain (rest looked up from reference TRBV2 and TRBJ1-1): EPEVTQTPSHQVTQMGQEVILRCVPISNHLYFYWYRQILGQKVEFLVSFYNNEISEKSEIFDDQFSVERPDGSNFTLKIRSTKLEDSAMYFCASSERIMNTEAFFGQGTRLTVV.